This is a list of T cell receptor beta chains from one sample in a study of blood T cell repertoires in COVID-19. The repertoire was sequenced with immunoSEQ multiplex PCR; TCRdb's copy has only in-frame clones and lacks some. Here the sample spans some 120,000 clones, 85% being singletons. Sequencing was performed on peripheral blood. These receptors all come from a man older than 75 with active or convalescent COVID-19. The CDR3 runs from the conserved cysteine through the conserved F or W. The D gene is left open where the match is weak. The size entry is marked missing in some rows and otherwise reads once, few, many or a size class.

14,.,TRBJ1-2,TRBD1,TRBV10-3,CAISDRTGGYGYTF,TGTGCCATCAGTGACAGGACAGGGGGATATGGCTACACCTTC
14,.,TRBJ1-2,.,TRBV4-1,CASSHPLGPNGYTF,TGCGCCAGCAGCCACCCTCTGGGGCCGAATGGCTACACCTTC
15,.,TRBJ1-2,TRBD1,TRBV6-5,CASSYSGRTGSGYTF,TGTGCCAGCAGTTACTCGGGACGGACAGGGAGTGGCTACACCTTC
16,.,TRBJ2-6,.,TRBV4-2,CASSQDSAAGANVLTF,TGTGCCAGCAGCCAAGATAGCGCAGCTGGGGCCAACGTCCTGACTTTC
16,.,TRBJ2-7,.,TRBV6-2/TRBV6-3,CASGLGAGALSYEQYF,TGTGCCAGCGGCCTAGGGGCAGGGGCCCTCTCCTACGAGCAGTACTTC
15,.,TRBJ2-7,.,TRBV6-5,CASSPHRRATYEQYF,TGTGCCAGCAGTCCCCACCGGAGGGCAACCTACGAGCAGTACTTC
14,.,TRBJ1-1,TRBD1,TRBV29-1,CSVEKTGEGTEAFF,TGCAGCGTTGAGAAGACAGGGGAAGGCACTGAAGCTTTCTTT
13,.,TRBJ1-2,TRBD1,TRBV28,CASSTGQGIGYTF,TGTGCCAGCAGTACGGGACAGGGGATAGGCTACACCTTC
17,.,TRBJ1-1,.,TRBV6-2/TRBV6-3,CASSYSKNTGLNTEAFF,TGTGCCAGCAGTTACTCCAAAAATACAGGGCTGAACACTGAAGCTTTCTTT
15,few,TRBJ1-6,.,TRBV5-1,CASSIRTDYNSPLHF,TGCGCCAGCAGCATACGGACAGACTATAATTCACCCCTCCACTTT
16,.,TRBJ1-3,TRBD1,TRBV9,CASSVTGTGAGNTIYF,TGTGCCAGCAGCGTCACCGGGACAGGGGCTGGAAACACCATATATTTT
14,.,TRBJ2-7,.,TRBV5-1,CASSRESISYEQYF,TGCGCCAGCAGCCGCGAGAGCATCTCCTACGAGCAGTACTTC
13,.,TRBJ2-1,.,TRBV5-4,CASSLQGYNEQFF,TGTGCCAGCAGCTTGCAGGGATACAATGAGCAGTTCTTC
14,.,TRBJ1-2,.,TRBV7-8,CASSLEFLRGGYTF,TGTGCCAGCAGCTTGGAGTTTCTCAGGGGTGGCTACACCTTC
15,.,TRBJ2-3,.,TRBV10-3,CAITSTGSATDTQYF,TGTGCCATCACCTCTACGGGATCGGCCACAGATACGCAGTATTTT
14,.,TRBJ2-7,TRBD2,TRBV7-8,CASSRSGGAYEQYF,TGTGCCAGCAGCCGTAGCGGGGGGGCCTACGAGCAGTACTTC
15,.,TRBJ2-7,TRBD2,TRBV27,CASSQGGRSPYEQYF,TGTGCCAGCAGTCAGGGCGGGAGGAGCCCCTACGAGCAGTACTTC
13,.,TRBJ1-1,.,TRBV24-1,CATSKQGNTEAFF,TGTGCCACCAGTAAACAGGGGAACACTGAAGCTTTCTTT
17,.,TRBJ2-1,TRBD2,TRBV7-6,CASSPPHGLAGYNEQFF,TGTGCCAGCAGCCCACCCCACGGACTAGCGGGGTACAATGAGCAGTTCTTC
15,.,TRBJ1-3,TRBD1,TRBV27,CASTDRVYSGNTIYF,TGTGCCAGCACTGACAGGGTATACTCTGGAAACACCATATATTTT
16,.,TRBJ2-5,.,TRBV24-1,CATSGILWPGQETQYF,TGTGCCACCAGTGGAATTCTTTGGCCAGGACAAGAGACCCAGTACTTC
15,.,TRBJ2-2,TRBD2,TRBV2,CASSETSGGTGELFF,TGTGCCAGCAGTGAAACTAGCGGGGGCACCGGGGAGCTGTTTTTT
13,.,TRBJ1-6,TRBD1,TRBV28,CATGQAVNSPLHF,TGTGCCACTGGACAGGCCGTTAATTCACCCCTCCACTTT
14,.,TRBJ1-6,.,TRBV20-1,CSASTGHHNSPLHF,TGCAGTGCTAGTACAGGTCACCATAATTCACCCCTCCACTTT
12,few,TRBJ1-6,.,TRBV6-2/TRBV6-3,CASSLENSPLHF,TGTGCCAGCAGTCTTGAGAATTCACCCCTCCACTTT
15,.,TRBJ2-1,.,TRBV19,CASSITGTKYNEQFF,TGTGCCAGTAGTATTACAGGGACGAAGTACAATGAGCAGTTCTTC
15,few,TRBJ1-2,.,TRBV5-6,CASSRRGGAGYGYTF,TGTGCCAGCAGCAGGAGGGGGGGCGCGGGATATGGCTACACCTTC
15,.,TRBJ2-2,TRBD2,TRBV5-1,CASSRLAGDTGELFF,TGCGCCAGCAGCCGACTAGCGGGAGACACCGGGGAGCTGTTTTTT
16,.,TRBJ2-1,.,TRBV4-1,CASSQRAGGSYNEQFF,TGCGCCAGCAGCCAACGAGCGGGTGGATCCTACAATGAGCAGTTCTTC
19,.,TRBJ2-2,.,TRBV11-3,CASSPRPGSFRSNTGELFF,TGTGCCAGCTCTCCTAGGCCCGGCAGCTTCCGATCGAACACCGGGGAGCTGTTTTTT
14,.,TRBJ1-2,.,TRBV18,CASSPPGEYYGYTF,TGTGCCAGCTCACCTCCGGGGGAATACTATGGCTACACCTTC
14,.,TRBJ2-7,TRBD2,TRBV29-1,CSASEASGSYEQYF,TGCAGCGCCAGTGAGGCCAGCGGGAGCTACGAGCAGTACTTC
13,.,TRBJ1-5,.,TRBV3-1/TRBV3-2,CASSQNGSQPQHF,TGTGCCAGCAGCCAAAATGGCAGTCAGCCCCAGCATTTT
14,.,TRBJ2-1,.,TRBV7-9,CASSLRDNLDEQFF,TGTGCCAGCAGCCTAAGGGACAATCTCGATGAGCAGTTCTTC
16,.,TRBJ2-2,TRBD2,TRBV24-1,CASRGLAGVCTGELFF,TGTGCCTCCAGGGGACTAGCGGGAGTTTGCACCGGGGAGCTGTTTTTT
14,.,TRBJ1-6,.,TRBV6-5,CASTGGGGNSPLHF,TGTGCCAGCACCGGGGGAGGAGGGAATTCACCCCTCCACTTT
16,.,TRBJ1-5,TRBD1,TRBV19,CASSGQGGLSNQPQHF,TGTGCCAGTAGCGGACAGGGGGGCCTTAGCAATCAGCCCCAGCATTTT
11,.,TRBJ2-1,.,TRBV28,CASSFSNEQFF,TGTGCCAGCAGTTTTAGCAATGAGCAGTTCTTC
15,few,TRBJ1-5,.,TRBV18,CASSPLDSGNQPQHF,TGTGCCAGCTCACCTCTGGACAGTGGCAATCAGCCCCAGCATTTT
14,.,TRBJ2-7,.,TRBV7-3,CASSLTGLSYEQYF,TGTGCCAGCAGCTTGACAGGACTGTCCTACGAGCAGTACTTC
16,.,TRBJ1-4,.,TRBV7-9,CASSLTVGGTNEKLFF,TGTGCCAGCAGCTTAACGGTTGGCGGGACTAATGAAAAACTGTTTTTT
12,.,TRBJ2-7,.,TRBV2,CASSSGAYEQYF,TGTGCCAGCAGTTCAGGGGCCTACGAGCAGTACTTC
17,.,TRBJ1-1,.,TRBV28,CASSLVGASFMNTEAFF,TGTGCCAGCAGTTTAGTGGGGGCAAGTTTTATGAACACTGAAGCTTTCTTT
17,.,TRBJ2-6,.,TRBV5-4,CASSTGTRLGGANVLTF,TGTGCCAGCAGCACCGGGACACGTCTCGGTGGGGCCAACGTCCTGACTTTC
17,.,TRBJ2-7,.,TRBV5-4,CASSLGALQGFSYEQYF,TGTGCCAGCAGCTTGGGGGCCCTACAGGGATTCTCCTACGAGCAGTACTTC
13,.,TRBJ1-1,.,TRBV30,CAWRPTDNTEAFF,TGTGCCTGGAGACCGACAGACAACACTGAAGCTTTCTTT